The T cell receptor (beta chain) under discussion was sequenced for a study of blood T cell repertoires in COVID-19. Germline assignment: CDR1 SEHNR and CDR2 FQNEAQ (reference sequence). With 4 bases clipped from V and 1 base from J, the junction kept 1 base outside the gene matches. The CDR3 loop spans 15 amino acids. The study recruited people aged roughly 18 to 100 years across roughly 25 US areas. Assignments of participants to cohorts depended upon their own reported clinical history. Here immunoSEQ multiplex PCR was the method, and the copy in TCRdb shows in-frame clones only, minus some. The sample shows about 180,000 clones, more than 70% of them seen only once.

Sequencing used PBMCs or T cells enriched from blood (not recorded which). The genes are TRBV7-9 and TRBJ2-2, with 9 bases matching TRBD1. This clonotype was obtained from a woman in her twenties or thirties who had recovered from COVID-19. CDR3 nucleotides: TGTGCCAGCAGCTCGGGACAGGGGAACACCGGGGAGCTGTTTTTT. Encoded protein: CASSSGQGNTGELFF.